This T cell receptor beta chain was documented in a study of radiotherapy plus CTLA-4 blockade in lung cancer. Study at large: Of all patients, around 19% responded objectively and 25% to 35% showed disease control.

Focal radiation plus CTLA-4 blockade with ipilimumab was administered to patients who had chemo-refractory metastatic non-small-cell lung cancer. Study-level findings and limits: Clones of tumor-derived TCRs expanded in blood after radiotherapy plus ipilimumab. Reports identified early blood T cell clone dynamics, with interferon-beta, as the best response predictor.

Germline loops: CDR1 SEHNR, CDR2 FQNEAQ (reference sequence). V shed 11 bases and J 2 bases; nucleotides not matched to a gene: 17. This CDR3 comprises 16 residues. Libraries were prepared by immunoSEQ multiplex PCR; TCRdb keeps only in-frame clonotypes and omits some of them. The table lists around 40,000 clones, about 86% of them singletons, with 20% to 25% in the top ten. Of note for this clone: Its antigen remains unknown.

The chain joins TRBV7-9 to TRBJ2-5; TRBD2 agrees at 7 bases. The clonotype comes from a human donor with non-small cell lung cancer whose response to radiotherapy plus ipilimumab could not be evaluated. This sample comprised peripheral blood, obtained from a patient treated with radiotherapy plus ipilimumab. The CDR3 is CALTRVVAGGQETQYF. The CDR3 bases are TGTGCCCTCACCCGGGTAGTAGCGGGTGGACAAGAGACCCAGTACTTC.